This T cell receptor beta chain was captured in a study of T cells after yellow fever vaccination. The CDR3 sequence is 12 residues long. The V end was cut by 3 bases, the J end by 5 bases, with 7 bases between. UMIs and a universal primer site were added when TCR cDNA was made by 5'RACE template switching. MiXCR, applied by TCRdb to the 5' RACE reads, yields one record per CDR3 protein. The repertoire holds under 150,000 distinct CDR3 sequences, with about 15% as singletons. Whole-study results and caveats: Post-booster reappearance was seen for most primary-vaccination clones (roughly 96% CD4, roughly 91% CD8).

This clonotype has a handful of counts. Its target is unknown. The clonotype comes from a man aged 18 to 30 who received the YFV17D yellow fever vaccine. V is TRBV12-3 or TRBV12-4 and J is TRBJ1-1; D remains unclear. The sequenced sample was CD8+ T cells sorted from PBMCs, obtained 5 days after the yellow fever booster vaccination. DNA of the CDR3: TGTGCCAGCAGTTTCGGGCTTACTGAAGCTTTCTTT. This sequence encodes CASSFGLTEAFF.